This TCR beta chain was recovered during a study of blood T cells in healthy people across ages. Alongside a J-beta primer mix, a sample-barcoded 5' primer served in a second PCR lasting about 7 to 12 cycles. MiXCR was run by TCRdb on the 5' RACE reads, yielding one entry per CDR3 protein. The sample carries about 650,000 distinct CDR3 sequences, over 40% recorded once. Concerning this clonotype itself: A much larger clone differs from this one at a single base, so this may be a read error.

The CDR3 is 15 amino acids. Germline V CDR1 and CDR2: SGHRS, YFSETQ. V gene TRBV5-1 combines with J gene TRBJ2-6, with D tentatively TRBD1 (5 bases). Sequencing input: blood. This TCR derives from a woman at least 80 years old in good health. CDR3 residues: CASSFTYSGADVLTF. The CDR3 nucleotides read TGCGCCAGCAGCTTCACCTACTCTGGGGCCGACGTCCTGACTTTC.